This T cell receptor beta chain was captured by sequencing in a study of blood T cell repertoires in COVID-19. Study-level background: Donors in the United States, Italy and Spain gave samples during acute or convalescent COVID-19. The analysed material was cDNA or gDNA that came from T cells, B-cell-depleted T cells, or PBMCs.

The CDR3 sequence is 16 residues long. Looked up from germline, CDR1 is SGDLS and CDR2 is YYNGEE. J gave up 1 base and V 0 bases, and 3 bases lay outside the gene matches. In the authors' workflow: Amplification of reference gene primers provided the estimated nucleated cell counts. Clones were sequenced by immunoSEQ multiplex PCR, and TCRdb holds only the in-frame ones, with some missing. V, J and clone size derive from that table, while D and trimming were established from the DNA sequence. The sample carries approximately 110,000 clones, about 83% recorded once. Sequencing was carried out using peripheral blood. This TCR came from a human donor in a cohort sampled during active COVID-19. This chain links TRBV9 with TRBJ2-5; the match to TRBD2 covers 10 bases. This chain's CDR3 is CASSVGTSGVQETQYF. In DNA, the CDR3 is TGTGCCAGCAGCGTAGGGACTAGCGGAGTCCAAGAGACCCAGTACTTC.